The 19 T cell receptor beta chains given below trace back to one sample, sequenced in a study of cytomegalovirus exposure and HLA in healthy donors. Vbeta (60) and Jbeta (13) primers were used in the PCR. Clones were read by immunoSEQ multiplex PCR, and TCRdb kept only the in-frame ones, dropping some. The repertoire holds approximately 150,000 clones, with 60% to 80% as singletons. The sequenced sample was PBMCs. These receptors all come from a man in his late teens or twenties in good health and CMV-seropositive.

The chain joins TRBV6-1 to TRBJ1-2, with D unresolved. The CDR3 sequence is 12 residues long. Looked up from germline, CDR1 is MNHNS and CDR2 is SASEGT. The V gene lost 5 bases and the J gene lost 1 base, with 5 bases spanning the gap. The CDR3 loop is CASSNSNYGYTF. DNA for the CDR3: TGTGCCAGCAGTAACAGTAACTATGGCTACACCTTC.

V and J are TRBV6-1 and TRBJ2-5; D is possibly TRBD2 (5 bases). TRBJ2-7 explains the end of the DNA better; the J call may be wrong. The germline V gene encodes CDR1 MNHNS and CDR2 SASEGT. CDR3 length: 15 residues. CDR3 amino acids: CASSEALRGFHEQYF. CDR3 bases: TGTGCCAGCAGTGAAGCGCTTCGAGGGTTTCACGAGCAGTACTTC.

The chain employs TRBV6-1 and TRBJ2-1, with 10 nucleotides matching TRBD2. J lost 3 bases, V lost 7 bases, and 6 bases had no gene match. Germline V lookup: CDR1 MNHNS, CDR2 SASEGT. There are 15 residues in the CDR3. CDR3 amino acids: CASTSRTSGYNEQFF. Written as DNA, the CDR3 is TGTGCCAGCACCAGCCGGACTAGCGGCTACAATGAGCAGTTCTTC.

In regard to this clone: Within the sample, other DNA sequences also encode this same CDR3. This chain connects TRBV27 to TRBJ1-4, with TRBD1 identical over 10 bases. This CDR3 has 15 amino acids. CDR1 is MNHEY, CDR2 SMNVEV, per germline (reference sequence). After removal of 5 bases from V and 8 bases from J, the junction contained 8 bases not matched to a gene. The CDR3 spells CASSTRQGANEKLFF. Written as DNA, the CDR3 is TGTGCCAGCAGTACCCGACAGGGGGCGAACGAAAAACTGTTTTTT.

The rearrangement joins TRBV27 to TRBJ1-2, with TRBD1 identical over 7 bases. CDR1 is MNHEY and CDR2 is SMNVEV in the germline V gene (reference sequence). The V gene end was trimmed by 5 bases and the J gene end by 1 base; junction bases not matched to a gene: 13. The CDR3 has 17 residues. The CDR3 protein is CASSTTGVNQFNYGYTF. In DNA, the CDR3 is TGTGCCAGCAGTACCACAGGGGTCAATCAGTTTAACTATGGCTACACCTTC.

The CDR3 nucleotides read TGTGCCAGCAGCGAATCCACAGCCCCCTCTTACGAGCAGTACTTC. As protein: CASSESTAPSYEQYF. The chain joins TRBV9 to TRBJ2-7; D is unclear. The CDR3 totals 15 residues. The germline CDR1 and CDR2 sequences are SGDLS and YYNGEE. Trimming took 3 bases from V and 4 from J, leaving 17 bases between them.

This clone appeared a single time. The chain combines TRBV28 with TRBJ1-3, with 7 nucleotides matching TRBD1. CDR1 is MDHEN, CDR2 SYDVKM, per germline. Unmatched junction bases numbered 12, after V lost 3 bases and J lost 7 bases. The CDR3 covers 16 residues. The CDR3 nucleotides read TGTGCCAGCAGTTTCGGCGGGACAGTCGGACGGAACACCATATATTTT. Its translation is CASSFGGTVGRNTIYF.

This chain links TRBV27 with TRBJ2-1; no reliable D call. From germline, CDR1 is MNHEY and CDR2 SMNVEV (reference sequence). V dropped 5 bases and J dropped 0 bases, with 5 bases sitting between them. This CDR3 has 13 amino acids. The CDR3 loop is CASSRSSYNEQFF. CDR3 in DNA: TGTGCCAGCAGTCGCAGCTCCTACAATGAGCAGTTCTTC.

This sequence joins TRBV7-2 and TRBJ2-3, with 11 bases matching TRBD2. This CDR3 is 15 amino acids long. The V gene's germline CDR1 is SGHTA and CDR2 FQGNSA. V shed 4 bases and J 4 bases; nucleotides not matched to a gene: 4. The CDR3 region has the DNA TGTGCCAGCAGCTCACGGACTAGCGGGTCAGATACGCAGTATTTT. Amino acid sequence: CASSSRTSGSDTQYF.

The V gene is TRBV14, the J gene TRBJ2-5, with D maybe TRBD1 (5 bases). V was shortened by 1 base and J by 5 bases, with 14 bases between the two germline ends. CDR3 length: 15 amino acids. Germline V gene sequence: CDR1 SGHDN, CDR2 FVKESK. This CDR3 reads CASSQVRNRMETQYF. The CDR3 DNA is TGTGCCAGCAGCCAAGTGCGGAACAGGATGGAGACCCAGTACTTC.

The chain recombines TRBV7-3 with TRBJ1-2; D is ambiguous. Looked up from germline, CDR1 is SGHTA and CDR2 is FQGTGA. V lost 4 bases to trimming and J lost 1 base, with 7 bases between them. The CDR3 runs to 13 residues. The CDR3 DNA sequence: TGTGCCAGCAGCTCCGCGGATAACTATGGCTACACCTTC. Protein product: CASSSADNYGYTF.

This chain links TRBV5-1 with TRBJ2-1; no reliable D call. This CDR3 has 13 residues. V gave up 6 bases and J gave up 4 bases, with 11 bases separating them. Germline loops: CDR1 SGHRS, CDR2 YFSETQ. The CDR3 nucleotides are TGCGCCAGCACTGAGACACAGTACAATGAGCAGTTCTTC. It specifies CASTETQYNEQFF.

The chain combines TRBV19 with TRBJ1-1, with a tentative D call TRBD1 (5 bases). The CDR3 consists of 15 residues. Germline V gene lookup returns CDR1 LNHDA and CDR2 SQIVND (reference sequence). Trimming removed 9 bases from V and 1 base from J, with 18 bases in between. Written as DNA, the CDR3 is TGTGCCAGCCTAAAAACAGGTGCAGGGAACACTGAAGCTTTCTTT. Translated, it gives CASLKTGAGNTEAFF.

The V gene is TRBV6-1, the J gene TRBJ2-3, with 9 bases identical to TRBD1. With 0 bases clipped from V and 1 base from J, the junction kept 14 bases outside the gene matches. The CDR3 has 20 residues. Germline V gives CDR1 MNHNS, CDR2 SASEGT. CDR3 region: CASSEAGWGTGNKRTDTQYF. The CDR3 nucleotides are TGTGCCAGCAGTGAAGCGGGGTGGGGGACAGGGAATAAGCGCACAGATACGCAGTATTTT.

This clone has only one observation. V gene TRBV7-6 combines with J gene TRBJ2-1; TRBD2 matches 12 bases. Germline trimming cut 5 bases from V and 7 bases from J; bases unmatched to any gene: 15. In germline, CDR1 is SGHVS, CDR2 FNYEAQ. The CDR3 length is 18 residues. The CDR3 sequence: CASSKTSGRLGSVNEQFF. CDR3 nucleotides: TGTGCCAGCAGCAAGACTAGCGGGAGACTGGGTTCGGTAAATGAGCAGTTCTTC.

CDR3 coding DNA: TGTGCCAGCAGCCAAGGGCCAGGGAACACCGGGGAGCTGTTTTTT. Protein: CASSQGPGNTGELFF. The chain combines TRBV14 with TRBJ2-2; no reliable D call. Trimming pared 1 base from V and 1 base from J, leaving 7 bases between. Germline V gene data show CDR1 as SGHDN and CDR2 as FVKESK. The CDR3 is 15 amino acids.

The chain recombines TRBV19 with TRBJ2-5; 13 nucleotides line up with TRBD2. The CDR3 spans 15 residues. Germline-derived CDR1 and CDR2 are LNHDA and SQIVND (reference sequence). V lost 8 bases, J lost 5 bases, and 8 bases stayed unmatched. The CDR3 region has the DNA TGTGCCAGTCATCGGACTAGCGGGAGTAGGGAGACCCAGTACTTC. It encodes CASHRTSGSRETQYF.

The V gene is TRBV30, the J gene TRBJ2-2, with unresolved D. CDR1 is GTSNPN, CDR2 SVGIG, per germline (reference sequence). The CDR3 is made up of 13 amino acids. V gave up 4 bases and J gave up 1 base, with 7 bases separating them. The CDR3 sequence: CAWNSGNTGELFF. CDR3 sequence (DNA): TGTGCCTGGAACTCAGGGAACACCGGGGAGCTGTTTTTT.

This clone was seen a handful of times. This chain uses TRBV7-2 with TRBJ2-1; no reliable D call. This CDR3 region has 14 residues. Germline CDR1 and CDR2: SGHTA and FQGNSA. V gave up 5 bases and J gave up 2 bases, with 10 bases separating them. This CDR3 reads CASSLLAAYNEQFF. The CDR3 coding sequence is TGTGCCAGCAGCCTATTAGCAGCCTACAATGAGCAGTTCTTC.